These 31 T cell receptor beta chains share one sample of origin, sequenced in a study of Graves' ophthalmopathy and Graves' hyperthyroidism. The authors amplified TCR beta CDR3 regions from RNA transcripts. HTBI primers were employed in first-round RT-PCR, then a second-round multiplex PCR followed. TCRdb re-called the multiplex PCR reads with MiXCR, one entry per CDR3 protein. Counted here are 500,000 to 700,000 distinct CDR3 sequences, about a fifth occurring once; the ten biggest clones make up approximately 7.7%. Material: peripheral blood. The source of these receptors is a woman between 18 and 29 years old with stable Graves' hyperthyroidism. Some clones in this sample may be carry-over from other donors' samples.

This clonotype was found many times. This chain joins TRBV30 and TRBJ2-7, with D maybe TRBD2 (6 bases). There are 15 residues in the CDR3. Germline V CDR1 and CDR2: GTSNPN, SVGIG (reference sequence). The V end was cut by 5 bases, the J end by 4 bases, with 21 bases between. CDR3 sequence (DNA): TGTGCCTGGCGCCTCCTGGAGGGCAGAATGTACGAGCAGTACTTC. Translated: CAWRLLEGRMYEQYF. The whole variable domain, filled in from reference TRBV30 and TRBJ2-7, reads SQTIHQWPATLVQPVGSPLSLECTVEGTSNPNLYWYRQAAGRGLQLLFYSVGIGQISSEVPQNLSASRPQDRQFILSSKKLLLSDSGFYLCAWRLLEGRMYEQYFGPGTRLTVT.

On this clonotype itself: This CDR3 fails to terminate in the conserved phenylalanine or tryptophan, so it likely reflects a read error. This chain uses TRBV2 with TRBJ1-5; D not certain. This CDR3 region has 16 residues. V was cut by 6 bases and J by 0 bases, with 15 bases left in between. Germline CDR1 is SNHLY and CDR2 is FYNNEI. CDR3: CASSAMGGYSNQPQHV. CDR3 coding DNA: TGTGCCAGCAGCGCGATGGGAGGATATAGCAATCAGCCCCAGCATGTT.

This clonotype was seen repeatedly, ten times or more. The chain carries TRBV2 and TRBJ2-7; D may be TRBD2 (6 bases). The CDR3 totals 13 residues. Germline loops: CDR1 SNHLY, CDR2 FYNNEI. The V and J ends lost 11 bases and 2 bases respectively, with 16 bases between them. CDR3 amino acids: CAGMGGGTYEQYF. Written as DNA, the CDR3 is TGTGCCGGGATGGGCGGCGGGACCTACGAGCAGTACTTC.

This clonotype was recorded at least ten times. The chain employs TRBV20-1 and TRBJ2-2; the match to TRBD1 covers 10 bases. The CDR3 is 17 amino acids. The J segment lost 7 bases and the V segment lost 2 bases, leaving 13 bases of the junction unmatched. Germline V CDR1 and CDR2: DFQATT, SNEGSKA (reference sequence). This chain's CDR3 is CSARTPGGTGENGELFF. Here the CDR3 DNA reads TGCAGTGCTAGAACACCAGGAGGGACAGGGGAGAACGGGGAGCTGTTTTTT.

Many counts were recorded for this clonotype. The V call is TRBV3-1, the J call TRBJ1-1; D is possibly TRBD1 (5 bases). Per germline, CDR1 LGHDT and CDR2 YNNKEL (reference sequence). The CDR3 runs to 14 residues. V lost 1 base to trimming and J lost 6 bases, with 12 bases between them. CDR3 in DNA: TGTGCCAGCAGCCAAGCTCGCGGGGGGGCTGAAGCTTTCTTT. Translating it yields CASSQARGGAEAFF.

In this sample, this clonotype turned up many times. The V and J genes are TRBV12-5 and TRBJ2-2, with 10 positions matching TRBD2. Per germline, CDR1 LGHNT and CDR2 FRNRAP. The CDR3 is made up of 15 amino acids. V lost 4 bases and J lost 5; bases outside the gene matches: 4. The DNA for the CDR3 is TGTGCTAGTGGTTGGGGACTAGCGCTTACCGGGGAGCTGTTTTTT. Translating gives CASGWGLALTGELFF. Complete variable domain (other parts from reference TRBV12-5 and TRBJ2-2): DARVTQTPRHKVTEMGQEVTMRCQPILGHNTVFWYRQTMMQGLELLAYFRNRAPLDDSGMPKDRFSAEMPDATLATLKIQPSEPRDSAVYFCASGWGLALTGELFFGEGSRLTVL.

The rearrangement links TRBV19 to TRBJ2-5, with 13 bases matching TRBD2. The CDR3 contains 17 residues. Unmatched junction bases numbered 9, after V lost 6 bases and J lost 2 bases. Germline V gene sequence: CDR1 LNHDA, CDR2 SQIVND (reference sequence). The CDR3 reads CASSPLAGGPRQETQYF. In nucleotides, the CDR3 is TGTGCCAGTAGCCCACTAGCGGGGGGGCCCCGGCAAGAGACCCAGTACTTC.

DNA for the CDR3: TGTGCCAGCAGCTTAAAAGCGGGGGTTAGGAATGAGCAGTTCTTC. This gives the protein CASSLKAGVRNEQFF. The gene calls are TRBV7-3 and TRBJ2-1; 8 nucleotides match TRBD2. The CDR3 loop spans 15 amino acids. Trimming cost V 1 base and J 7 bases; bases outside gene matches: 6. Germline V CDR1 and CDR2: SGHTA, FQGTGA.

The chain couples TRBV27 to TRBJ2-2; D unclear. V shed 5 bases and J shed 3 bases, with 7 bases lying between them. Germline CDR1 is MNHEY and CDR2 is SMNVEV (reference sequence). The CDR3 has 13 residues. The CDR3 protein is CASSTAYTGELFF. The CDR3 region has the DNA TGTGCCAGCAGTACAGCTTACACCGGGGAGCTGTTTTTT.

This clonotype was counted ten times or more. The chain combines TRBV11-1 with TRBJ2-7; D possibly matches TRBD1 or TRBD2 (5 bases each). Trimming left V 5 bases short and J 3 bases short, with 20 bases between. The CDR3 is 16 residues long. From germline, CDR1 is SGHAT and CDR2 FQDESV (reference sequence). This chain's CDR3 is CASSGRLGTGYYEQYF. CDR3 coding DNA: TGTGCCAGCAGCGGACGACTGGGGACGGGATACTACGAGCAGTACTTC.

At least ten counts were recorded for this clonotype. The chain has TRBV19 and TRBJ1-5; D is perhaps TRBD1 (5 bases). This CDR3 is 17 amino acids long. The germline CDR1 and CDR2 sequences are LNHDA and SQIVND (reference sequence). Trimming cost V 3 bases and J 9 bases, with 24 bases left between them. The CDR3 nucleotides read TGTGCCAGTAGTATTTACAAGGGGACGGCGGATGCGTCGCCCCAGCATTTT. This encodes CASSIYKGTADASPQHF.

The chain combines TRBV20-1 with TRBJ1-1; 10 nucleotides match TRBD1. CDR1 is DFQATT and CDR2 is SNEGSKA in the germline V gene (reference sequence). V gave up 0 bases and J gave up 6 bases; unmatched junction bases: 7. This CDR3 has 15 amino acids. CDR3 in DNA: TGCAGTGCTAGAGATCAAGGGACAGGGGACGCTGAAGCTTTCTTT. Protein product: CSARDQGTGDAEAFF.

This clonotype was found many times. The genes are TRBV19 and TRBJ1-5; tentative D call: TRBD1 (5 bases). CDR1 and CDR2 from the germline V gene are LNHDA and SQIVND (reference sequence). V gave up 1 base and J gave up 8 bases, with 15 bases separating them. The CDR3 runs to 15 residues. The CDR3 DNA sequence: TGTGCCAGTAGTATAGGTGCAACAGGCACAGAGCCCCAGCATTTT. It codes for CASSIGATGTEPQHF.

J is TRBJ1-1 and V is TRBV29-1, with TRBD1 matching over 7 bases. The CDR3 runs 15 residues. Looked up from germline, CDR1 is SQVTM and CDR2 is ANQGSEA. The trim removed 1 base at V and 6 bases at J, leaving 11 bases unmatched. CDR3 residues: CSVEGLSRGFSEAFF. The CDR3 DNA reads as TGCAGCGTTGAAGGGTTGAGCAGGGGGTTCTCTGAAGCTTTCTTT.

This clonotype was counted once. The rearrangement uses TRBV15 and TRBJ1-5; the match to TRBD1 covers 12 bases. CDR1 and CDR2 from the germline V gene are LNHNV and YYDKDF (reference sequence). V shed 6 bases and J 5 bases; nucleotides not matched to a gene: 8. The CDR3 runs to 16 residues. CDR3 in amino acids: CATRSYGTGGDQPQHF. CDR3 DNA: TGTGCCACCAGATCTTATGGGACAGGGGGCGATCAGCCCCAGCATTTT.

This clonotype was seen repeatedly, ten times or more. The chain employs TRBV12-3 or TRBV12-4 and TRBJ1-5, with 7 positions matching TRBD1. Unmatched junction bases numbered 9, after V lost 0 bases and J lost 7 bases. The CDR3 extends over 16 amino acids. CDR3 in DNA: TGTGCCAGCAGTTTAGCGACTACAGGGGTTCGACAGCCCCAGCATTTT. Its protein is CASSLATTGVRQPQHF.

There are many counts of this clonotype. The J gene is TRBJ2-7, the V gene TRBV2; possibly TRBD2 for D (5 bases). The CDR3 has 12 residues. The V and J ends lost 7 bases and 0 bases respectively, with 7 bases between them. CDR1 and CDR2 (germline): SNHLY, FYNNEI. The CDR3 region is CASTGISYEQYF. Here the CDR3 DNA reads TGTGCCAGCACCGGGATCTCCTACGAGCAGTACTTC.

The genes are TRBV11-2 and TRBJ2-5; D gene ambiguous. Between the trimmed V and J ends, which lost 5 bases and 3 bases, there was a span of 28 bases. The germline gives CDR1 SGHAT, CDR2 FQNNGV. This CDR3 spans 19 amino acids. The CDR3 here is CASSRIRSLDRYLKETQYF. The CDR3 DNA reads TGTGCCAGCAGCCGGATAAGGAGCTTGGACCGGTACCTAAAAGAGACCCAGTACTTC. Supplemented by reference TRBV11-2 and TRBJ2-5, the full variable domain reads EAGVAQSPRYKIIEKRQSVAFWCNPISGHATLYWYQQILGQGPKLLIQFQNNGVVDDSQLPKDRFSAERLKGVDSTLKIQPAKLEDSAVYLCASSRIRSLDRYLKETQYFGPGTRLLVL.

The chain couples TRBV6-1 to TRBJ2-2; no firm D call. V gave up 4 bases and J gave up 6 bases, with 12 bases separating them. The germline gives CDR1 MNHNS, CDR2 SASEGT. CDR3 size: 14 residues. The CDR3 loop reads CASSVGMDAGELFF. Here the CDR3 DNA reads TGTGCCAGCAGTGTAGGGATGGACGCCGGGGAGCTGTTTTTT.

There are many counts of this clonotype. V usage is TRBV7-2 and J usage is TRBJ1-6; D is perhaps TRBD1 (5 bases). The V and J ends lost 6 bases and 7 bases respectively, with 16 bases between them. This CDR3 comprises 15 residues. The germline V gene encodes CDR1 SGHTA and CDR2 FQGNSA. CDR3 coding DNA: TGTGCCAGCAGTAGCCTTGGGGCGCAAAATTCACCCCTCCACTTT. Amino acid sequence: CASSSLGAQNSPLHF. The complete variable domain, with remaining parts taken from reference TRBV7-2 and TRBJ1-6, reads GAGVSQSPSNKVTEKGKDVELRCDPISGHTALYWYRQSLGQGLEFLIYFQGNSAPDKSGLPSDRFSAERTGGSVSTLTIQRTQQEDSAVYLCASSSLGAQNSPLHFGNGTRLTVT.

The table lists this clonotype with many counts. The junction shows a germline mismatch at one end, possibly a read error. CDR3 bases: TGTGCCGGCAGTCAATGGGGGGCTGGAAACACCATATATTTT. It specifies CAGSQWGAGNTIYF. The V and J genes are TRBV12-3 or TRBV12-4 and TRBJ1-3; D is perhaps TRBD1 (5 bases). CDR3 length: 14 residues.

This clonotype has at least ten counts. The chain combines TRBV12-5 with TRBJ1-3; D ambiguous. V lost 1 base to trimming and J lost 9 bases, with 16 bases between them. The CDR3 sequence is 15 residues long. Germline V lookup: CDR1 LGHNT, CDR2 FRNRAP. CDR3 sequence: CASGLAPGWGGTIYF. In nucleotides, the CDR3 is TGTGCTAGTGGTTTGGCTCCAGGCTGGGGAGGCACCATATATTTT. Complete variable domain (other parts from reference TRBV12-5 and TRBJ1-3): DARVTQTPRHKVTEMGQEVTMRCQPILGHNTVFWYRQTMMQGLELLAYFRNRAPLDDSGMPKDRFSAEMPDATLATLKIQPSEPRDSAVYFCASGLAPGWGGTIYFGEGSWLTVV.

This clonotype was counted many times. This chain connects TRBV19 to TRBJ1-2, with D maybe TRBD1 (5 bases). The CDR3 totals 13 residues. Germline CDR1 reads LNHDA; CDR2 reads SQIVND (reference sequence). V was pared by 5 bases and J by 4 bases, with 11 bases between. CDR3 coding DNA: TGTGCCAGTAGTTCGGGACTTCTCTATGGCTACACCTTC. It specifies CASSSGLLYGYTF.

The rearrangement joins TRBV4-2 to TRBJ2-6; D unclear. Between the trimmed V and J ends, which lost 0 bases and 0 bases, there was a span of 6 bases. CDR1 and CDR2 from the germline V gene are LGHNA and YNFKEQ. The CDR3 extends over 16 amino acids. The CDR3 loop reads CASSQDNFSGANVLTF. CDR3 DNA: TGTGCCAGCAGCCAAGACAACTTCTCTGGGGCCAACGTCCTGACTTTC.

The chain combines TRBV11-2 with TRBJ1-1; no definite D call. Germline V gene sequence: CDR1 SGHAT, CDR2 FQNNGV. The CDR3 totals 14 residues. Trimming left V 0 bases short and J 8 bases short, with 13 bases between. This CDR3 is CASSLDLHGSEAFF. The DNA of the CDR3 is TGTGCCAGCAGCTTAGATCTACACGGGTCCGAAGCTTTCTTT.

The sample holds many counts of this clonotype. This chain uses TRBV20-1 with TRBJ1-1; 7 bases align to TRBD1. Losses at the gene ends were 5 bases for V and 3 bases for J; bases not matched to a gene: 9. CDR3 length equals 14 residues. CDR1 and CDR2 from the germline V gene are DFQATT and SNEGSKA (reference sequence). The DNA of the CDR3 is TGCAGTGCTGACAACCGGGACAGAGACACTGAAGCTTTCTTT. This gives the protein CSADNRDRDTEAFF.

The chain employs TRBV15 and TRBJ2-6, with D perhaps TRBD2 (6 bases). The CDR3 sequence is 16 residues long. Per the germline V gene, CDR1 is LNHNV and CDR2 is YYDKDF (reference sequence). V was trimmed by 0 bases and J by 2 bases, leaving 8 bases between them. Here the CDR3 DNA reads TGTGCCACCAGCAGAGAACTAGCTGCTGGGGCCAACGTCCTGACTTTC. It specifies CATSRELAAGANVLTF.

This clonotype was counted a single time. A junction boundary mismatches the germline segment, possibly from a read error. J is TRBJ2-5 and V is TRBV20-1, with D perhaps given as TRBD1 or TRBD2 (5 bases each). The length of the CDR3 is 15 residues. From germline, CDR1 is DFQATT and CDR2 SNEGSKA (reference sequence). For the CDR3, the DNA is TGCAGTGCTGGAGAACCGGGACCCCTCACGGAGACCCAGTACTTC. Amino acid sequence: CSAGEPGPLTETQYF.

The chain combines TRBV4-2 with TRBJ1-1, with D tentatively TRBD1 (5 bases). The CDR3 covers 14 residues. Per germline, CDR1 LGHNA and CDR2 YNFKEQ. The V and J ends lost 5 bases and 1 base respectively, with 11 bases between them. The CDR3 DNA sequence: TGTGCCAGCAGCGACCATCAGGGGAACACTGAAGCTTTCTTT. Translated: CASSDHQGNTEAFF.

The chain recombines TRBV6-1 with TRBJ1-1, with D unresolved. With 4 bases removed from V and 1 base from J, the gap between germline ends came to 10 bases. The CDR3 spans 14 residues. Germline CDR1 MNHNS, CDR2 SASEGT. CDR3 DNA sequence: TGTGCCAGCAGTGCCGCAGACTCGAACACTGAAGCTTTCTTT. It is translated as CASSAADSNTEAFF.

This clonotype appeared a single time. The chain's CDR3 is CASSGPGTGRKYGGYTF. The CDR3 DNA reads as TGTGCCAGCAGTGGACCCGGGACAGGGAGGAAATATGGCGGCTACACCTTC. The chain recombines TRBV28 with TRBJ1-2, with 9 bases that match TRBD1. Germline CDR1 is MDHEN and CDR2 is SYDVKM. Germline trimming cut 5 bases from V and 8 bases from J; bases unmatched to any gene: 18. The CDR3 loop spans 17 amino acids.